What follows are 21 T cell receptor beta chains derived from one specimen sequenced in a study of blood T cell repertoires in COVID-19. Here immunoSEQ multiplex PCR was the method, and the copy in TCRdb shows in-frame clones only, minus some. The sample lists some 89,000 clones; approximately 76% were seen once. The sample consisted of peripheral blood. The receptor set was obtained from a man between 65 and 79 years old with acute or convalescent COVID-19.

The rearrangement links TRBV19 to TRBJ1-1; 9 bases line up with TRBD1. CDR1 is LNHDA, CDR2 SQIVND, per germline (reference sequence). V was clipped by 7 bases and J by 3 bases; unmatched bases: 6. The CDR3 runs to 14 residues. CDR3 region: CASIRDREDTEAFF. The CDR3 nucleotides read TGTGCCAGTATCCGGGACAGGGAGGACACTGAAGCTTTCTTT.

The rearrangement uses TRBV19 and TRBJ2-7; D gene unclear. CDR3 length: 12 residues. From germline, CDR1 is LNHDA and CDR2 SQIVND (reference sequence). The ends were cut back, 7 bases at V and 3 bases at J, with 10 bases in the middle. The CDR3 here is CASNPRFYEQYV. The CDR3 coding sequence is TGTGCCAGTAACCCCAGGTTCTACGAGCAGTACGTC.

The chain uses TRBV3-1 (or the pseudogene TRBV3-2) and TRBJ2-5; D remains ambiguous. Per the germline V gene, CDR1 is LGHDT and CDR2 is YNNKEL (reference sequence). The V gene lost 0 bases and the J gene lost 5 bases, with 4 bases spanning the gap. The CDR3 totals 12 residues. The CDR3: CASSQEEETQYF. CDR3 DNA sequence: TGTGCCAGCAGCCAAGAGGAGGAGACCCAGTACTTC.

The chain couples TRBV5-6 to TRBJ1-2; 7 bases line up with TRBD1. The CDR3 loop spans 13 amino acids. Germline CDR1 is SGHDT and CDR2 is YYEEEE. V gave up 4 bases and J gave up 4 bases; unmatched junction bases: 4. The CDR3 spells CASSKGQPYGYTF. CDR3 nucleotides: TGTGCCAGCAGCAAGGGACAGCCCTATGGCTACACCTTC.

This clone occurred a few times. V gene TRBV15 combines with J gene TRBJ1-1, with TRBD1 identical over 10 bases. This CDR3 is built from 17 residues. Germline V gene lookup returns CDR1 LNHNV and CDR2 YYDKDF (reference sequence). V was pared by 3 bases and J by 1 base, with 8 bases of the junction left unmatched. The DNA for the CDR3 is TGTGCCACCAGCAGGGGTCGACAGGGGGCCGGGAACACTGAAGCTTTCTTT. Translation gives CATSRGRQGAGNTEAFF. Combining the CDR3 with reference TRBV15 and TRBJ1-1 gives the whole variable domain DAMVIQNPRYQVTQFGKPVTLSCSQTLNHNVMYWYQQKSSQAPKLLFHYYDKDFNNEADTPDNFQSRRPNTSFCFLDIRSPGLGDTAMYLCATSRGRQGAGNTEAFFGQGTRLTVV.

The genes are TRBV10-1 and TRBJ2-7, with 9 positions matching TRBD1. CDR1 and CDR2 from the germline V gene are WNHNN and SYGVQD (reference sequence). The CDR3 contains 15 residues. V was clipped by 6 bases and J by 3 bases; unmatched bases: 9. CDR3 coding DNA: TGCGCCAGCAGCGAAGGACAGGGGCCCTTCTACGAGCAGTACTTC. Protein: CASSEGQGPFYEQYF.

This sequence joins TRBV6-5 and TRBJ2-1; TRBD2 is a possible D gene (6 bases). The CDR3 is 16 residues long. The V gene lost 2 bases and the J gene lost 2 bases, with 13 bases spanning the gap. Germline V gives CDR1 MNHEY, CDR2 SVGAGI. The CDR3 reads CASSYRAGSAYNEQFF. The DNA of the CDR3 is TGTGCCAGCAGTTACCGCGCCGGGAGCGCCTACAATGAGCAGTTCTTC.

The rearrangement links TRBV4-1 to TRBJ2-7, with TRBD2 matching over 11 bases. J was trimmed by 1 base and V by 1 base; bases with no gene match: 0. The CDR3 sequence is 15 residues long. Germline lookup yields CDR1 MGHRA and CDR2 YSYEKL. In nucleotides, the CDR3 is TGCGCCAGCAGCCAAGGACTAGCGGGATCCTACGAGCAGTACTTC. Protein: CASSQGLAGSYEQYF.

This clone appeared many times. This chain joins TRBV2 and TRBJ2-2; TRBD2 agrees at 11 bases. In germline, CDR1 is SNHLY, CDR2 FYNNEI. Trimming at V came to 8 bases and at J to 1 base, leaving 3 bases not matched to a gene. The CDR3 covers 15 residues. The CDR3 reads CASATSGGNTGELFF. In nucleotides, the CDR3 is TGTGCCAGCGCAACTAGCGGGGGGAACACCGGGGAGCTGTTTTTT.

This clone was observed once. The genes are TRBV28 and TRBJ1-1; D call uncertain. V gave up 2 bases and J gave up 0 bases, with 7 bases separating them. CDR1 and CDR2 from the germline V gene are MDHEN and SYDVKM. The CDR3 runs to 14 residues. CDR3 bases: TGTGCCAGCAGTTTAGTGTCTATGAACACTGAAGCTTTCTTT. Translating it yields CASSLVSMNTEAFF. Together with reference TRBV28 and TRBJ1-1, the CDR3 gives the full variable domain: DVKVTQSSRYLVKRTGEKVFLECVQDMDHENMFWYRQDPGLGLRLIYFSYDVKMKEKGDIPEGYSVSREKKERFSLILESASTNQTSMYLCASSLVSMNTEAFFGQGTRLTVV.

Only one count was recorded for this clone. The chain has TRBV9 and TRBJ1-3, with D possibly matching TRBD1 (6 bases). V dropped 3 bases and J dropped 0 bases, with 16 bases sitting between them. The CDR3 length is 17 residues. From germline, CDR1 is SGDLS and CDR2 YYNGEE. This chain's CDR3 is CASSAGGTPASGNTIYF. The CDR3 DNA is TGTGCCAGCAGCGCCGGGGGGACACCTGCCTCTGGAAACACCATATATTTT.

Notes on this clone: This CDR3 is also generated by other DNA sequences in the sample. CDR3 sequence reads: CATSDAGTGNNEQFF. In DNA form, the CDR3 reads TGTGCCACCAGTGATGCCGGGACAGGTAACAATGAGCAGTTCTTC. V and J are TRBV24-1 and TRBJ2-1; 8 bases line up with TRBD1. The CDR3 length is 15 residues. CDR1 and CDR2 from the germline V gene are KGHDR and SFDVKD. Trimming took 3 bases from V and 5 from J; bases not matched to a gene: 5.

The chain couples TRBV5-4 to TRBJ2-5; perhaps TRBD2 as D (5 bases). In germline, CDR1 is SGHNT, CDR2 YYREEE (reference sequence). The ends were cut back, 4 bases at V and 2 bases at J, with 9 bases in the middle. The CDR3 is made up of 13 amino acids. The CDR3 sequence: CASSGRYQETQYF. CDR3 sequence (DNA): TGTGCCAGCAGCGGGAGATATCAAGAGACCCAGTACTTC.

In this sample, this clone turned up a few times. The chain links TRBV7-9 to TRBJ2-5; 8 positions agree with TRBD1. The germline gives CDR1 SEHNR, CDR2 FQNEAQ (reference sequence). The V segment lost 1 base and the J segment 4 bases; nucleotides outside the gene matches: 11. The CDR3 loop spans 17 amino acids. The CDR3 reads CASSLGIQGGMGETQYF. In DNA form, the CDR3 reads TGTGCCAGCAGCTTAGGGATACAGGGGGGCATGGGAGAGACCCAGTACTTC.

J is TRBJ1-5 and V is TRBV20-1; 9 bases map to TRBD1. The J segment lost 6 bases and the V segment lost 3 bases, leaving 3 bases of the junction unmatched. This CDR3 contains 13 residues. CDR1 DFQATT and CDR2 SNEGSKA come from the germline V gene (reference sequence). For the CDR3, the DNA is TGCAGTGCTAGTGGACAGGGGATTCAGCCCCAGCATTTT. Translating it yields CSASGQGIQPQHF.

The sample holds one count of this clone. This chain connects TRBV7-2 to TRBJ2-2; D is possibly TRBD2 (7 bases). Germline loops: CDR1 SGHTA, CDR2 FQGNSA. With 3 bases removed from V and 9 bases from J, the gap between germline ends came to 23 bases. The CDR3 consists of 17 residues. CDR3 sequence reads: CASSFGLGGGSDRELFF. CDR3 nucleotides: TGTGCCAGCAGCTTCGGCCTAGGGGGGGGGTCGGATAGGGAGCTGTTTTTT.

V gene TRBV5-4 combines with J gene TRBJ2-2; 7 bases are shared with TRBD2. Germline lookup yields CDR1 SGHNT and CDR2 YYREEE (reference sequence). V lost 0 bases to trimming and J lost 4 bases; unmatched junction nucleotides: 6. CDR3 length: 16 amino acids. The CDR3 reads CASSLGGLGGTGELFF. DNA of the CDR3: TGTGCCAGCAGCTTGGGTGGACTAGGAGGCACCGGGGAGCTGTTTTTT.

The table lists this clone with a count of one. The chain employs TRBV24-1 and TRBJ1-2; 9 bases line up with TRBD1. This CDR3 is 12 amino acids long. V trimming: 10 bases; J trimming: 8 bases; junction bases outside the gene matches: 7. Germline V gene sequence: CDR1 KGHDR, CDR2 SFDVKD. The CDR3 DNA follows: TGTGCCACTCAGGACAGGGGTAGCGGCTACACCTTC. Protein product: CATQDRGSGYTF.

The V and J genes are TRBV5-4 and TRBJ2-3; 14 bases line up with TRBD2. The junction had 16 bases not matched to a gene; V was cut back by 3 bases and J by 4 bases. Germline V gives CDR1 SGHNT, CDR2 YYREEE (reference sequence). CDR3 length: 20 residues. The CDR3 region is CASSYWGRRGTSGSSDTQYF. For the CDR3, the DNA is TGTGCCAGCAGCTACTGGGGGAGGAGAGGGACTAGCGGGAGCTCAGATACGCAGTATTTT. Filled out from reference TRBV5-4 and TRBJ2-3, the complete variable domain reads ETGVTQSPTHLIKTRGQQVTLRCSSQSGHNTVSWYQQALGQGPQFIFQYYREEENGRGNFPPRFSGLQFPNYSSELNVNALELDDSALYLCASSYWGRRGTSGSSDTQYFGPGTRLTVL.

Here the CDR3 reads CASSEGQGGYEQFF. The CDR3 DNA sequence: TGTGCCAGCAGTGAAGGACAGGGTGGGTATGAGCAGTTCTTC. V gene TRBV6-1 combines with J gene TRBJ2-1; 7 bases agree with TRBD1. The V gene's germline CDR1 is MNHNS and CDR2 SASEGT. Losses at the gene ends were 1 base for V and 8 bases for J; bases not matched to a gene: 5. The CDR3 has 14 residues.

DNA of the CDR3: TGTGCCAGCAGCTCCCTCATAACAGGGGGGAGGGGAGATACGCAGTATTTT. Residues: CASSSLITGGRGDTQYF. This chain joins TRBV9 and TRBJ2-3, with a tentative D call TRBD1 (8 bases). The CDR3 runs 17 residues. The V gene's germline CDR1 is SGDLS and CDR2 YYNGEE. V lost 4 bases to trimming and J lost 5 bases, with 23 bases between them.